This entry describes one T cell receptor beta chain. This specimen comes from a study of blood T cell repertoires in COVID-19. Method: immunoSEQ multiplex PCR; TCRdb's copy keeps in-frame clones and lacks some. The sample has approximately 200,000 clones, roughly 86% seen once; the top ten hold about 9.4%. The receptor comes from a man younger than 35 with acute COVID-19. The sequencing input was PBMCs or T cells enriched from blood (not recorded which).

CDR3 in amino acids: CSVVGGTDYEQYF. The CDR3, as DNA: TGCAGCGTTGTAGGTGGGACAGACTACGAGCAGTACTTC. The rearrangement links TRBV29-1 to TRBJ2-7, with TRBD1 matching 7 bases. Germline V gene lookup returns CDR1 SQVTM and CDR2 ANQGSEA. The CDR3 length is 13 residues. J lost 3 bases, V lost 4 bases, and 6 bases had no gene match.